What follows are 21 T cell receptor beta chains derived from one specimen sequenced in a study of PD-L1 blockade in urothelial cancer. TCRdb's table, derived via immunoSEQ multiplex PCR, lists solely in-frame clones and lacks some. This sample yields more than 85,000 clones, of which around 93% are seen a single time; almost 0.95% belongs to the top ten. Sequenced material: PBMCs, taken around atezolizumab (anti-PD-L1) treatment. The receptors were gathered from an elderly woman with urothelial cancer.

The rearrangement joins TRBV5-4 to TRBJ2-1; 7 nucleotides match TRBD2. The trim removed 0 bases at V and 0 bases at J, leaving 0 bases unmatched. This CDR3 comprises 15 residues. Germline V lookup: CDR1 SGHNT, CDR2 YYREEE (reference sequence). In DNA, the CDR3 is TGTGCCAGCAGCTTGGGCGGGAGCTCCTACAATGAGCAGTTCTTC. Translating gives CASSLGGSSYNEQFF.

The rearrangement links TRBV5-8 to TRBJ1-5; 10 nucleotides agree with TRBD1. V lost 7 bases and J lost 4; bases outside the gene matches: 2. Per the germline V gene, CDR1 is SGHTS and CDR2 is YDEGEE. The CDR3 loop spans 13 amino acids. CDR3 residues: CASDRGLNQPQHF. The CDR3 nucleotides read TGTGCCAGCGACAGGGGGCTTAATCAGCCCCAGCATTTT.

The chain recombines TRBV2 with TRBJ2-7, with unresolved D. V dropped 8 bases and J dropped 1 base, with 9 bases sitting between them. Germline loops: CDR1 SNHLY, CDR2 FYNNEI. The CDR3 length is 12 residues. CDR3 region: CASRLQSYEQYF. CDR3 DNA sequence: TGTGCCAGCCGCCTTCAGTCCTACGAGCAGTACTTC.

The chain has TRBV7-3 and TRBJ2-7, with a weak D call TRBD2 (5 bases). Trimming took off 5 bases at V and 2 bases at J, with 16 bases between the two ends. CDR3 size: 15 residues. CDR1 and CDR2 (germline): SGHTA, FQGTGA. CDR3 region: CASSPRTGLTYEQYF. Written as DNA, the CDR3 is TGTGCCAGCAGCCCTCGGACGGGGTTGACCTACGAGCAGTACTTC.

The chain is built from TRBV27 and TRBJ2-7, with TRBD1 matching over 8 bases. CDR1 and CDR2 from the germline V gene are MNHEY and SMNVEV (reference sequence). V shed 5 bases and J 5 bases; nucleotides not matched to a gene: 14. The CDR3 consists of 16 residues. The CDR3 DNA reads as TGTGCCAGCAGTAAGCGGACAGGGCAGTTCTCTAACGAGCAGTACTTC. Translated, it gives CASSKRTGQFSNEQYF.

CDR3 residues: CASKGEPAISYDGYTF. For the CDR3, the DNA is TGTGCCAGTAAGGGGGAGCCGGCGATATCCTATGATGGCTACACCTTC. The rearrangement links TRBV19 to TRBJ1-2; a weak D match, TRBD1 (6 bases). V was trimmed by 7 bases and J by 6 bases, leaving 24 bases between them. This CDR3 comprises 16 residues. Germline-derived CDR1 and CDR2 are LNHDA and SQIVND (reference sequence).

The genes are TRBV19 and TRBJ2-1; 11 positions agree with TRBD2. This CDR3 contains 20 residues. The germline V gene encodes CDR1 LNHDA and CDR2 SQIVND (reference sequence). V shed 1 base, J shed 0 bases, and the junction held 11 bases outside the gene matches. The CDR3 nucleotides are TGTGCCAGTAGTATAGCTGGACTAGCGGGCGCGTTGATCTCCTACAATGAGCAGTTCTTC. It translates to CASSIAGLAGALISYNEQFF.

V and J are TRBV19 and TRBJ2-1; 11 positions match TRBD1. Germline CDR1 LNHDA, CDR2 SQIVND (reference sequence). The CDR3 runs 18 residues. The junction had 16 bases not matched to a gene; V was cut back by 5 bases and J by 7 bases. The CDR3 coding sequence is TGTGCCAGTAGTGACCCAACCCGCGGACAGGGGGCGAGGAATGAGCAGTTCTTC. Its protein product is CASSDPTRGQGARNEQFF.

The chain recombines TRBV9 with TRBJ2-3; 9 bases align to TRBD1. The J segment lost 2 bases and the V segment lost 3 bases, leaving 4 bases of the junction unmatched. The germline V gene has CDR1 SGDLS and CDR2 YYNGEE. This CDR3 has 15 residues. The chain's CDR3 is CASSGRQGDTDTQYF. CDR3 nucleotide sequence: TGTGCCAGCAGCGGCCGACAGGGGGACACAGATACGCAGTATTTT.

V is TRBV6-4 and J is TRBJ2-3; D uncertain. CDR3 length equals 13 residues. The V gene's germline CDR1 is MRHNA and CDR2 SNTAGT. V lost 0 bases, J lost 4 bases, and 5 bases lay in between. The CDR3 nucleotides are TGTGCCAGCAGTGACTCATTCGCAGATACGCAGTATTTT. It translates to CASSDSFADTQYF.

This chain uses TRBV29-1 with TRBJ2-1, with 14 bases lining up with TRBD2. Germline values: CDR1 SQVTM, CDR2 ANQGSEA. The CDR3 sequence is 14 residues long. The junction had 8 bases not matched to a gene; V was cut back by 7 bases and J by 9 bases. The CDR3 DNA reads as TGCAGCGCGGGACTAGCGGGAGTTATGAGTGAGCAGTTCTTC. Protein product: CSAGLAGVMSEQFF.

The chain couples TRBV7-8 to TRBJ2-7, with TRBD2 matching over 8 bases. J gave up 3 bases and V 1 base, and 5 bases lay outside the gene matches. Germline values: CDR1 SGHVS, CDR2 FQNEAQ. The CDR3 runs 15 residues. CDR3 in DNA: TGTGCCAGCAGCTTAGGGACTAGCAGTCACTACGAGCAGTACTTC. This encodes CASSLGTSSHYEQYF.

As DNA, the CDR3 is TGTGCCAGCACCCGCGTCATGAACACTGAAGCTTTCTTT. This codes for CASTRVMNTEAFF. The genes are TRBV6-5 and TRBJ1-1; D is unclear. Germline lookup yields CDR1 MNHEY and CDR2 SVGAGI. The CDR3 spans 13 residues. Trimming removed 7 bases at V and 0 bases at J, with 9 bases between.

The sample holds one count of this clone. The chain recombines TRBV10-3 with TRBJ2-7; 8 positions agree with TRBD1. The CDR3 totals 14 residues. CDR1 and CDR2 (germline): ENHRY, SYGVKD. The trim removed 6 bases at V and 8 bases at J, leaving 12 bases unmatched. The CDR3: CAIRPTGARNKQYF. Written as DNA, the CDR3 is TGTGCCATCAGGCCGACAGGGGCCCGTAATAAGCAGTACTTC.

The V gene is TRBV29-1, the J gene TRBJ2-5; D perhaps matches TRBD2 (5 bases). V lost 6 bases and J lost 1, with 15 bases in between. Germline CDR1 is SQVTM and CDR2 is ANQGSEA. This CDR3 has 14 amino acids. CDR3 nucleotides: TGCAGCGTAGGCCAAGACGGAGGCCAAGAGACCCAGTACTTC. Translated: CSVGQDGGQETQYF.

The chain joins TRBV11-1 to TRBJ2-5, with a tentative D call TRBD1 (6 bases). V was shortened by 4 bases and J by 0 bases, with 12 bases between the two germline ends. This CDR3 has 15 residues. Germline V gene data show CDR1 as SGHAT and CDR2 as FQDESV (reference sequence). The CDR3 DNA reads TGTGCCAGCAGCTACAGGGACCGGTACCAAGAGACCCAGTACTTC. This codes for CASSYRDRYQETQYF.

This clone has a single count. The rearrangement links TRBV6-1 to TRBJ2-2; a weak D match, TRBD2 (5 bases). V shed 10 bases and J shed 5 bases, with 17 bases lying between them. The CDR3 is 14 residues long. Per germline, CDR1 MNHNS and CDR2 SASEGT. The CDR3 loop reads CATTRTRGTGELFF. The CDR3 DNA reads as TGTGCCACCACCAGGACCCGGGGAACCGGGGAGCTGTTTTTT.

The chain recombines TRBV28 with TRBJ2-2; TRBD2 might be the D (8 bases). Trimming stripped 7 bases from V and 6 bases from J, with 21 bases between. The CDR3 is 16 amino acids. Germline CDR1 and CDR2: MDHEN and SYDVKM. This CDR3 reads CASTPGGTRGAGELFF. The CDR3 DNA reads TGTGCCAGCACCCCAGGGGGGACTAGAGGCGCCGGGGAGCTGTTTTTT.

The CDR3 protein is CASSLGVGTSGKVGEQYF. CDR3 sequence (DNA): TGTGCCAGCAGCTTGGGGGTCGGGACTAGCGGGAAAGTAGGCGAGCAGTACTTC. J is TRBJ2-7 and V is TRBV5-6, with 13 bases that match TRBD2. Germline assignment: CDR1 SGHDT and CDR2 YYEEEE. Trimming took 0 bases from V and 6 from J; bases not matched to a gene: 12. The CDR3 has 18 residues.

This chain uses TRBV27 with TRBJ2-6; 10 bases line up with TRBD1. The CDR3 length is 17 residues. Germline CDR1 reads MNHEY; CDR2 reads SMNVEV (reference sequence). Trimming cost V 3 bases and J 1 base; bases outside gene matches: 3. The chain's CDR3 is CASSLGQGRSGANVLTF. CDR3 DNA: TGTGCCAGCAGTTTGGGACAGGGGAGGTCTGGGGCCAACGTCCTGACTTTC. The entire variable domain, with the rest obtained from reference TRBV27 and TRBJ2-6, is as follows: EAQVTQNPRYLITVTGKKLTVTCSQNMNHEYMSWYRQDPGLGLRQIYYSMNVEVTDKGDVPEGYKVSRKEKRNFPLILESPSPNQTSLYFCASSLGQGRSGANVLTFGAGSRLTVL.

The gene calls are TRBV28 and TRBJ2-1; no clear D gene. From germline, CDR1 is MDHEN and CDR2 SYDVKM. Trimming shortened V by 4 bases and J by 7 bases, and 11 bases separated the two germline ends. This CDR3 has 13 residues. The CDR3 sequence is CASSSPRLNEQFF. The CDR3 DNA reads TGTGCCAGCAGTTCTCCCAGATTGAATGAGCAGTTCTTC.